These T cell receptor beta chains were read from a single sample in a study of shared clonotypes between healthy human individuals. Sequencing was performed with immunoSEQ multiplex PCR; in TCRdb, only in-frame clones are kept and a portion is missing. Among about 680,000 clones, about 74% were seen once, and the ten largest hold 1.5% to 2%. Sample: memory CD4+ T cells sorted from blood. These receptors all come from a woman aged 25 to 39 in good health. Each CDR3 is given with its conserved first and last residue. Each record gives: V gene, CDR3 length, CDR3 protein.

TRBV11-2,19,CASSPLWGWRESGANVLTF
TRBV7-3,12,CASSLPGTSLLF
TRBV7-6,16,CASSLAQGYGANVLTF
TRBV28,15,CASSSTGGGGGEQYF
TRBV29-1,12,CVGLLNTGELFF
TRBV27,14,CASSLGDSYNEQFF
TRBV28,17,CASSAGQGKVSNQPQHF
TRBV28,15,CASSRGPGVNTEAFF
TRBV29-1,16,CSVAGLAGGLQETQYF
TRBV9,14,CASSGYTGTNVLTF
TRBV5-8,14,CATADYPSDQPQHF
TRBV10-3,15,CAISEYSGNTGELFF
TRBV27,16,CASRGMQTSGYNEQFF
TRBV30,13,CAWTVGSENIQYF
TRBV5-1,18,CASIAGLAGPGSSYEQYF
TRBV2,18,CASSPRGPSGDLGDTQYF
TRBV6-1,15,CASRTADKALQPQHF
TRBV20-1,11,CSARGSYEQYF
TRBV6-5,15,CASSYRGGLGNTIYF
TRBV6-5,12,CASASSGNTIYF
TRBV29-1,15,CSVEPDASSYNEQFF
TRBV7-5,17,CVRSLALDRVVTDTQYF
TRBV6-5,15,CASTKAGGSSYEQYF
TRBV2,11,CASSKNNEQFF
TRBV11-2,14,CASSLRVQGYEQYF
TRBV18,14,CASSPPDNAYEQYF
TRBV2,16,CASSDFIRTGGYEQYF
TRBV11-2,13,CASSKRGKDTQYF
TRBV5-1,16,CASSLARESGANVLTF
TRBV7-2,13,CASSSFQGREQYF
TRBV18,14,CASSPGTRKETQYF
TRBV9,14,CASSRSGRTYEQYF
TRBV5-5,16,CASSSQLDANTGELFF
TRBV7-9,18,CASSLSGLGPVRSEKLFF
TRBV4-1,20,CASSQNRISRRQAMNTEAFF
TRBV5-6,14,CASSLKRELIEQYF
TRBV29-1,16,CSVGLFSSGAINEQFF
TRBV28,18,CASSPPTKFTRGAYGYTF
TRBV5-4,14,CASSPLLSGETQYF
TRBV19,15,CASSIDQRAGNEQYF
TRBV7-2,12,CASSDLGEAQYF
TRBV28,13,CASSPQTTTEAFF
TRBV7-5,11,CVRSLLTGYTF
TRBV29-1,14,CSVVRTIEENEQFF
TRBV4-1,14,CASSQFGLNTEAFF
TRBV4-2,15,CASSQGSGRNNEQFF
TRBV5-1,16,CASSLGGTGGPETQYF
TRBV19,12,CASTPGRNIQYF
TRBV4-1,16,CASSQGWTSGDYEQYF
TRBV9,15,CASSFHSGSTYEQYF
TRBV9,13,CASSADSNQPQHF
TRBV25-1,12,CASSKGTGELFF
TRBV6-1,15,CASSEGDRNQETQYF
TRBV28,17,CASTSARDRGISYEQYF
TRBV2,14,CASTWSGADTEAFF
TRBV7-3,12,CASSTVEQPQHF